A single sample is the source of the 14 T cell receptor beta chains below, sequenced in a study of blood T cells in healthy people across ages. A second about 7 to 11 cycle PCR used barcoded and J-beta primers. One entry per CDR3 protein, called by TCRdb with MiXCR from the 5' RACE reads. The sample shows about 1.6 million distinct CDR3 sequences, roughly 32% of them seen only once. The sequencing sample was made of blood. Source of these receptors: a woman aged 25 to 39 in good health.

The sample holds one count of this clonotype. V usage is TRBV18 and J usage is TRBJ1-2; perhaps TRBD1 as D (5 bases). The V gene lost 4 bases and the J gene lost 6 bases, with 12 bases spanning the gap. CDR3 length: 13 residues. Germline-derived CDR1 and CDR2 are KGHSH and LQKENI. This CDR3 reads CASSRQGDHGYTF. CDR3 DNA: TGTGCCAGCTCACGGCAGGGAGACCATGGCTACACCTTC.

The chain couples TRBV10-3 to TRBJ2-1, with TRBD2 matching over 10 bases. V shed 11 bases, J shed 5 bases, and the junction held 6 bases outside the gene matches. Germline V CDR1 and CDR2: ENHRY, SYGVKD. The CDR3 runs 13 residues. The CDR3 here is CAVRTSGNNEQFF. The CDR3 DNA sequence: TGTGCCGTAAGGACTAGCGGTAACAATGAGCAGTTCTTC.

The chain carries TRBV20-1 and TRBJ2-7; D remains unclear. The CDR3 extends over 14 amino acids. Germline V gives CDR1 DFQATT, CDR2 SNEGSKA (reference sequence). Trimming took 1 base from V and 7 from J, leaving 17 bases between them. The CDR3 loop reads CSARVSGLLREQYF. CDR3 DNA: TGCAGTGCTAGAGTGAGTGGCCTCCTCCGGGAGCAGTACTTC.

The chain combines TRBV27 with TRBJ2-6, with D tentatively TRBD1 (7 bases). The CDR3 consists of 16 residues. In germline, CDR1 is MNHEY, CDR2 SMNVEV (reference sequence). V lost 6 bases to trimming and J lost 2 bases, with 14 bases between them. The DNA of the CDR3 is TGTGCCAGCAGCCCTCAGGGGGGCACTGGGGCCAACGTCCTGACTTTC. Translated: CASSPQGGTGANVLTF.

The table lists this clonotype with a few counts. J is TRBJ2-7 and V is TRBV6-4; possible D gene TRBD2, 6 bases. The length of the CDR3 is 15 residues. The V end lost 1 base, the J end lost 5 bases, and 15 bases lay between the germline ends. CDR1 is MRHNA and CDR2 is SNTAGT in the germline V gene. CDR3 DNA: TGTGCCAGCAGTGACTGGGGTTGGGGAGGTGACGAGCAGTACTTC. Protein product: CASSDWGWGGDEQYF.

V gene TRBV4-1 combines with J gene TRBJ2-5; D is perhaps TRBD1 (6 bases). The J call may be mistaken, given a closer DNA end match to TRBJ2-7. This CDR3 region has 15 residues. Germline loops: CDR1 MGHRA, CDR2 YSYEKL. CDR3 loop: CASSQEPRQVNEQYF. The CDR3 DNA reads TGCGCCAGCAGCCAAGAGCCGCGACAGGTTAACGAGCAGTACTTC.

The genes are TRBV3-1 and TRBJ1-1, with TRBD1 matching over 9 bases. The CDR3 has 15 residues. The J segment lost 1 base and the V segment lost 4 bases, leaving 4 bases of the junction unmatched. Germline CDR1 reads LGHDT; CDR2 reads YNNKEL (reference sequence). CDR3 bases: TGTGCCAGCAGCCCCCACAGGGGGCGGAACACTGAAGCTTTCTTT. Protein sequence: CASSPHRGRNTEAFF. Looking up the rest from reference TRBV3-1 and TRBJ1-1 gives the full variable domain: DTAVSQTPKYLVTQMGNDKSIKCEQNLGHDTMYWYKQDSKKFLKIMFSYNNKELIINETVPNRFSPKSPDKAHLNLHINSLELGDSAVYFCASSPHRGRNTEAFFGQGTRLTVV.

This chain joins TRBV21-1 and TRBJ1-4; TRBD1, the table's D call, was not compared with the DNA. TRBV21-1 is recorded as a pseudogene. This CDR3 region has 16 residues. CDR3 in amino acids: CASTTKFRGGNEKLFF. The CDR3 bases are TGTGCCAGCACCACAAAGTTCAGAGGGGGTAATGAAAAACTGTTTTTT.

The rearrangement uses TRBV3-1 and TRBJ2-1; TRBD2 agrees at 10 bases. Germline CDR1 and CDR2: LGHDT and YNNKEL (reference sequence). The V and J ends lost 4 bases and 4 bases, in that order; junction bases with no gene match: 7. The CDR3 loop spans 16 amino acids. CDR3 amino acids: CASSPRTSGHYNEQFF. The CDR3 DNA sequence: TGTGCCAGCAGCCCCCGGACTAGCGGACATTACAATGAGCAGTTCTTC.

The genes are TRBV5-5 and TRBJ1-1, with TRBD1 matching over 9 bases. In germline, CDR1 is SGHKS, CDR2 YYEKEE (reference sequence). V trimming: 2 bases; J trimming: 4 bases; junction bases outside the gene matches: 3. The CDR3 is made up of 14 amino acids. The CDR3 loop reads CASSFTGGFTEAFF. Here the CDR3 DNA reads TGTGCCAGCAGCTTCACAGGGGGCTTCACTGAAGCTTTCTTT.

This chain connects TRBV4-1 to TRBJ1-4; D call uncertain. V gave up 4 bases and J gave up 0 bases, with 6 bases separating them. In germline, CDR1 is MGHRA, CDR2 YSYEKL. This CDR3 has 14 amino acids. CDR3 nucleotide sequence: TGCGCCAGCAGCCCCCAGCCAACTAATGAAAAACTGTTTTTT. It specifies CASSPQPTNEKLFF.

This clonotype was counted only a few times. The CDR3 coding sequence is TGCAGTGCTCGGCCGCCAACCCGCAAGACCCAGTACTTC. This codes for CSARPPTRKTQYF. The chain uses TRBV20-1 and TRBJ2-5, with D uncertain. The CDR3 is made up of 13 amino acids. Trimming took off 5 bases at V and 6 bases at J, with 16 bases between the two ends. Germline CDR1 DFQATT, CDR2 SNEGSKA (reference sequence).

Written as DNA, the CDR3 is TGTGCCAGCAGCGGATTGACGGAAAGCTATGGCTACACCTTC. Translated, it gives CASSGLTESYGYTF. The chain links TRBV5-6 to TRBJ1-2; no clear D gene. This CDR3 comprises 14 residues. Germline V gives CDR1 SGHDT, CDR2 YYEEEE. V gave up 4 bases and J gave up 4 bases, with 14 bases separating them.

The chain couples TRBV12-3 or TRBV12-4 to TRBJ2-1; D may be TRBD1 (5 bases). The ends were cut back, 2 bases at V and 9 bases at J, with 14 bases in the middle. This CDR3 is built from 14 residues. CDR3 amino acids: CASSLSLDIGEQFF. CDR3 bases: TGTGCCAGCAGTTTATCCCTGGACATTGGTGAGCAGTTCTTC.